The 17 T cell receptor beta chains given below trace back to one sample, sequenced in a study of Ad26.COV2.S vaccination and SARS-CoV-2 variants. The treatment is: 15 to 20 received Ad26.COV2.S at low or high dose, single or two shots; 5 received placebo; per-sample allocation not given. Day 63 after the first vaccine or placebo injection was the time point for sampling. Some clones are missing from TCRdb's copy, which holds only in-frame ones; the method was immunoSEQ multiplex PCR. In the table there are hundreds of thousands of clones, 80% to 95% of which are singletons. This specimen consisted of peripheral blood, obtained in a trial of Ad26.COV2.S vaccine versus placebo. These TCRs come from a person between 18 and 60 years old who received the Ad26.COV2.S COVID-19 vaccine or a placebo.

The chain recombines TRBV11-2 with TRBJ2-7, with D tentatively TRBD1 (6 bases). V was pared by 5 bases and J by 4 bases, with 12 bases between. The CDR3 has 13 amino acids. Per the germline V gene, CDR1 is SGHAT and CDR2 is FQNNGV. The CDR3 bases are TGTGCCAGCAGCCCCGGGACACTTTACGAGCAGTACTTC. The encoded protein is CASSPGTLYEQYF.

The rearrangement joins TRBV9 to TRBJ1-2; 8 bases are shared with TRBD1. The germline V gene has CDR1 SGDLS and CDR2 YYNGEE. There are 19 residues in the CDR3. V lost 0 bases and J lost 3; bases outside the gene matches: 16. CDR3 DNA: TGTGCCAGCAGCGTAGTACCCCTCGCCCAGGGGGCAGGAGACTATGGCTACACCTTC. Translating it yields CASSVVPLAQGAGDYGYTF.

The chain employs TRBV30 and TRBJ1-2, with 9 bases lining up with TRBD1. Per the germline V gene, CDR1 is GTSNPN and CDR2 is SVGIG (reference sequence). The CDR3 spans 14 residues. With 4 bases clipped from V and 8 bases from J, the junction kept 11 bases outside the gene matches. This CDR3 reads CAWIRTDRGNGYTF. The CDR3 DNA sequence: TGTGCCTGGATACGCACCGACAGGGGGAACGGCTACACCTTC.

The chain is built from TRBV6-4 and TRBJ2-1; 8 nucleotides agree with TRBD1. Germline trimming cut 5 bases from V and 2 bases from J; bases unmatched to any gene: 8. Germline V gene data show CDR1 as MRHNA and CDR2 as SNTAGT. This CDR3 spans 16 amino acids. Here the CDR3 DNA reads TGTGCCAGCAGTTCTACAGGGGGATACCCCTACAATGAGCAGTTCTTC. Translating gives CASSSTGGYPYNEQFF.

The chain has TRBV7-4 and TRBJ2-1; 9 bases line up with TRBD2. J was trimmed by 2 bases and V by 5 bases; bases with no gene match: 16. CDR1 is SGHVT, CDR2 SQSDAQ, per germline. CDR3 length equals 19 residues. The DNA of the CDR3 is TGTGCCAGCAGCACCCCCGGGGCGACTAGCGGAGTTCCCTACAATGAGCAGTTCTTC. Translating gives CASSTPGATSGVPYNEQFF. The variable domain in full, completed from reference TRBV7-4 and TRBJ2-1, reads GAGVSQSPRYKVAKRGRDVALRCDSISGHVTLYWYRQTLGQGSEVLTYSQSDAQRDKSGRPSGRFSAERPERSVSTLKIQRTEQGDSAVYLCASSTPGATSGVPYNEQFFGPGTRLTVL.

The genes are TRBV7-9 and TRBJ1-5; a possible D gene is TRBD1 (6 bases). The V and J ends lost 2 bases and 5 bases respectively, with 10 bases between them. Germline loops: CDR1 SEHNR, CDR2 FQNEAQ (reference sequence). The CDR3 has 14 residues. The CDR3 is CASSLSGGDQPQHF. The CDR3 DNA is TGTGCCAGCAGCTTATCGGGGGGCGATCAGCCCCAGCATTTT. Variable domain in full (rest from reference TRBV7-9 and TRBJ1-5): DTGVSQNPRHKITKRGQNVTFRCDPISEHNRLYWYRQTLGQGPEFLTYFQNEAQLEKSRLLSDRFSAERPKGSFSTLEIQRTEQGDSAMYLCASSLSGGDQPQHFGDGTRLSIL.

CDR3 nucleotide sequence: TGTGCCAGCAGCACCTGGGGACAGGGCTCTGGAAACACCATATATTTT. Its protein is CASSTWGQGSGNTIYF. The genes are TRBV28 and TRBJ1-3; TRBD1 matches at 9 bases. J gave up 0 bases and V 6 bases, and 6 bases lay outside the gene matches. Germline V gene lookup returns CDR1 MDHEN and CDR2 SYDVKM. The CDR3 runs 16 residues.

The V and J genes are TRBV30 and TRBJ2-1; D is ambiguous. Germline CDR1 reads GTSNPN; CDR2 reads SVGIG (reference sequence). This CDR3 is 12 amino acids long. V shed 0 bases and J shed 3 bases, with 3 bases lying between them. As DNA, the CDR3 is TGTGCCTGGAGTGTAATCTACAATGAGCAGTTCTTC. Amino acids: CAWSVIYNEQFF.

V gene TRBV28 combines with J gene TRBJ2-1; TRBD2 matches 10 bases. V shed 1 base and J 8 bases; nucleotides not matched to a gene: 2. CDR1 MDHEN and CDR2 SYDVKM come from the germline V gene. The CDR3 is 14 amino acids. In DNA, the CDR3 is TGTGCCAGCAGTTTATCTAGCGGGAGCTATGAGCAGTTCTTC. Translating gives CASSLSSGSYEQFF.

J is TRBJ2-7 and V is TRBV15, with 8 bases identical to TRBD2. CDR1 and CDR2 from the germline V gene are LNHNV and YYDKDF (reference sequence). This CDR3 has 14 residues. V was pared by 2 bases and J by 3 bases, with 3 bases of the junction left unmatched. The CDR3 sequence is CATSRLAGIYEQYF. The CDR3 nucleotides read TGTGCCACCAGCAGACTAGCGGGTATCTACGAGCAGTACTTC.

This chain connects TRBV2 to TRBJ2-1, with TRBD2 identical over 12 bases. V gave up 7 bases and J gave up 15 bases; unmatched junction bases: 7. The CDR3 is 12 residues long. CDR1 and CDR2 from the germline V gene are SNHLY and FYNNEI. The DNA of the CDR3 is TGTGCCAGCACCCTAGCGGGAGGGCCACTGTTCTTC. Its translation is CASTLAGGPLFF. The whole variable domain, remainder taken from reference TRBV2 and TRBJ2-1, is EPEVTQTPSHQVTQMGQEVILRCVPISNHLYFYWYRQILGQKVEFLVSFYNNEISEKSEIFDDQFSVERPDGSNFTLKIRSTKLEDSAMYFCASTLAGGPLFFGPGTRLTVL.

The chain joins TRBV28 to TRBJ1-2; D is perhaps TRBD1 (6 bases). The CDR3 totals 13 residues. The germline gives CDR1 MDHEN, CDR2 SYDVKM. The V and J ends lost 5 bases and 8 bases respectively, with 15 bases between them. CDR3 in DNA: TGTGCCAGCAGTGGCGGTGTGGGGGCCGGCTACACCTTC. This codes for CASSGGVGAGYTF.

The chain uses TRBV6-2 or TRBV6-3 and TRBJ2-1, with 9 positions matching TRBD2. The CDR3 has 17 amino acids. In germline, CDR1 is MNHEY, CDR2 SVGEGT. V dropped 4 bases and J dropped 1; count of bases not matched to a gene: 8. The CDR3 DNA reads TGTGCCAGCAGTTTCGTAAATAGCGGGAGTTCCTACAATGAGCAGTTCTTC. Protein sequence: CASSFVNSGSSYNEQFF.

This clone was seen a single time. This chain uses TRBV5-4 with TRBJ2-5; 7 bases line up with TRBD1. CDR3 size: 15 residues. V lost 3 bases, J lost 9 bases, and 14 bases stayed unmatched. CDR1 is SGHNT and CDR2 is YYREEE in the germline V gene (reference sequence). The CDR3 loop is CASSWAPGQLDPQYF. In DNA form, the CDR3 reads TGTGCCAGCAGCTGGGCTCCGGGACAGCTAGACCCCCAGTACTTC.

The V gene is TRBV20-1, the J gene TRBJ2-1, with D perhaps TRBD2 (6 bases). The CDR3 spans 15 residues. Germline assignment: CDR1 DFQATT and CDR2 SNEGSKA (reference sequence). With 3 bases removed from V and 0 bases from J, the gap between germline ends came to 12 bases. This CDR3 reads CSASSGINSYNEQFF. The CDR3, as DNA: TGCAGTGCTAGTAGCGGAATCAACTCCTACAATGAGCAGTTCTTC.

This clone was recorded once. This chain links TRBV16 with TRBJ2-1; no clear D gene. The V gene lost 4 bases and the J gene lost 12 bases, with 22 bases spanning the gap. The CDR3 is 15 residues long. Germline CDR1 reads KGHSY; CDR2 reads FQNENV. Here the CDR3 DNA reads TGTGCCAGCAGCCTAAACCCAGGCGCGGCAAGGAGGCAGTTCTTC. This translates into CASSLNPGAARRQFF.

This clone was seen more than once but under ten times. This sample includes further DNA sequences coding for the same CDR3. The chain joins TRBV7-2 to TRBJ1-3; D unresolved. V lost 1 base, J lost 3 bases, and 4 bases lay in between. The germline V gene has CDR1 SGHTA and CDR2 FQGNSA. CDR3 length equals 13 residues. The CDR3 bases are TGTGCCAGCAGCTTAGGGGGTGGAAACACCATATATTTT. Translated, it gives CASSLGGGNTIYF.